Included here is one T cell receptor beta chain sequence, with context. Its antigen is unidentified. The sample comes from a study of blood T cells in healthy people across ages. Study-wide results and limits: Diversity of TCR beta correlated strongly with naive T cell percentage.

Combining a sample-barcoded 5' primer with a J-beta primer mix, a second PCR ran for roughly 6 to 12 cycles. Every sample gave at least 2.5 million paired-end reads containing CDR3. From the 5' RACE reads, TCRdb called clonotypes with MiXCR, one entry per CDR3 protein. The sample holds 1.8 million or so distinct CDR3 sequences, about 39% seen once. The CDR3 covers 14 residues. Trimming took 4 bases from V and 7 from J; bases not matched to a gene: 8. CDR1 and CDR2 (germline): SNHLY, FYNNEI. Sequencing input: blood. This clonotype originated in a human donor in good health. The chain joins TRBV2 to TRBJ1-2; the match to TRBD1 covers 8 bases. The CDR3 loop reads CASSVAGGFGGYTF. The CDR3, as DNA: TGTGCCAGCAGTGTCGCAGGGGGCTTTGGTGGCTACACCTTC.